This T cell receptor (beta chain) was captured in a study of T cell changes during pregnancy in multiple sclerosis. Repertoires were generated with immunoSEQ multiplex PCR, while TCRdb's copy carries only in-frame clones and drops some. The sample has more than 55,000 clones; 90% to 95% are singletons. Trimming took off 3 bases at V and 6 bases at J, with 20 bases between the two ends. Germline V gene data show CDR1 as KGHSH and CDR2 as LQKENI. This CDR3 has 17 residues. This chain joins TRBV18 and TRBJ1-4; TRBD1 is a possible D gene (5 bases). The sequences come from peripheral blood, collected in the third trimester of pregnancy. The clonotype comes from a female donor with multiple sclerosis, enrolled in a pregnancy study. The CDR3 region is CASSPRPGGVGDEKLFF. In DNA form, the CDR3 reads TGTGCCAGCTCACCCAGACCGGGGGGTGTGGGCGATGAAAAACTGTTTTTT.